These 32 T cell receptor beta chains came from one sample sequenced in a study of T cell repertoires in ileal Crohn's disease. Profiling relied on immunoSEQ multiplex PCR, and the TCRdb table lists in-frame clones only, not all of them. In the table there are more than 5,500 clones, more than 75% of which are singletons. The sorted cells were lamina propria lymphocytes from surgical specimens, first isolated by density gradient. The sample comprised CD4+ T cells from ileum. These receptors were obtained from an adult with Crohn's disease. Some clones in this sample may be carry-over from other donors' samples.

V and J are TRBV9 and TRBJ2-5, with TRBD2 matching over 7 bases. The CDR3 is 14 amino acids. V was clipped by 0 bases and J by 5 bases; unmatched bases: 4. Germline V lookup: CDR1 SGDLS, CDR2 YYNGEE. The CDR3 is CASSVEVGGETQYF. The CDR3 DNA reads as TGTGCCAGCAGCGTAGAGGTGGGAGGGGAGACCCAGTACTTC.

This clone appeared once. V is TRBV16 and J is TRBJ2-7; 8 bases line up with TRBD1. The trim removed 4 bases at V and 2 bases at J, leaving 4 bases unmatched. The CDR3 has 14 residues. Germline CDR1 KGHSY, CDR2 FQNENV. Written as DNA, the CDR3 is TGTGCCAGCAGCCCCCACAGGGGGACCTACGAGCAGTACTTC. Translating gives CASSPHRGTYEQYF. Full variable domain (outside the CDR3, taken from reference TRBV16 and TRBJ2-7): GEEVAQTPKHLVRGEGQKAKLYCAPIKGHSYVFWYQQVLKNEFKFLISFQNENVFDETGMPKERFSAKCLPNSPCSLEIQATKLEDSAVYFCASSPHRGTYEQYFGPGTRLTVT.

The chain employs TRBV19 and TRBJ1-4, with D tentatively TRBD1 (6 bases). This CDR3 comprises 16 residues. Looked up from germline, CDR1 is LNHDA and CDR2 is SQIVND (reference sequence). The ends were cut back, 3 bases at V and 7 bases at J, with 18 bases in the middle. In nucleotides, the CDR3 is TGTGCCAGTAGTATTGAGGCGGGGGCACGCCGTGAAAAACTGTTTTTT. It encodes CASSIEAGARREKLFF.

This chain uses TRBV28 with TRBJ1-1; weak D call: TRBD1 (5 bases). Germline values: CDR1 MDHEN, CDR2 SYDVKM. Trimming left V 7 bases short and J 0 bases short, with 12 bases between. The CDR3 spans 14 residues. The CDR3 nucleotides read TGTGCCAGCACCCCGGGACTCTTGAACACTGAAGCTTTCTTT. Residues: CASTPGLLNTEAFF.

This clone occurred a few times. The chain joins TRBV28 to TRBJ1-2, with 7 positions matching TRBD1. CDR1 and CDR2 (germline): MDHEN, SYDVKM. J was trimmed by 7 bases and V by 10 bases; bases with no gene match: 9. The CDR3 has 12 amino acids. The CDR3, as DNA: TGTGCCATTAACCGGCCAGGGGGTGGCTACACCTTC. It specifies CAINRPGGGYTF.

The chain combines TRBV28 with TRBJ1-1, with D possibly matching TRBD1 (5 bases). Germline V CDR1 and CDR2: MDHEN, SYDVKM. The length of the CDR3 is 15 residues. The V end lost 5 bases, the J end lost 4 bases, and 17 bases lay between the germline ends. In DNA, the CDR3 is TGTGCCAGCAGTCCCTGGGGGGTATTTGGCACTGAAGCTTTCTTT. Translating gives CASSPWGVFGTEAFF.

V is TRBV29-1 and J is TRBJ1-1, with D unresolved. This CDR3 region has 14 residues. CDR1 and CDR2 from the germline V gene are SQVTM and ANQGSEA. Trimming removed 4 bases at V and 1 base at J, with 13 bases between. In nucleotides, the CDR3 is TGCAGCGTTGCCCTCAGATCGGGGAACACTGAAGCTTTCTTT. Translation gives CSVALRSGNTEAFF.

CDR3 DNA: TGTGCCACCAGCAGGTCGACTAGCGGGAAGATCCATGAGCAGTTCTTC. Translation gives CATSRSTSGKIHEQFF. The chain combines TRBV15 with TRBJ2-1; 11 bases map to TRBD2. CDR1 LNHNV and CDR2 YYDKDF come from the germline V gene (reference sequence). This CDR3 spans 16 amino acids. Unmatched junction bases numbered 9, after V lost 3 bases and J lost 8 bases.

J is TRBJ2-3 and V is TRBV6-6; 7 bases fit TRBD1. With V trimmed by 6 bases and J by 1 base, 4 bases remained unmatched. Looked up from germline, CDR1 is MNHNY and CDR2 is SVGAGI (reference sequence). The CDR3 has 14 residues. The CDR3 reads CASRPGQGTDTQYF. In nucleotides, the CDR3 is TGTGCCAGCAGGCCAGGACAGGGCACAGATACGCAGTATTTT.

The chain combines TRBV7-2 with TRBJ2-1; 7 bases match TRBD2. Germline loops: CDR1 SGHTA, CDR2 FQGNSA. V lost 1 base and J lost 0; bases outside the gene matches: 6. CDR3 length equals 17 residues. Here the CDR3 reads CASSLGAGGSSYNEQFF. CDR3 DNA sequence: TGTGCCAGCAGCTTAGGTGCGGGCGGGAGCTCCTACAATGAGCAGTTCTTC. The whole variable domain, remainder taken from reference TRBV7-2 and TRBJ2-1, is GAGVSQSPSNKVTEKGKDVELRCDPISGHTALYWYRQSLGQGLEFLIYFQGNSAPDKSGLPSDRFSAERTGGSVSTLTIQRTQQEDSAVYLCASSLGAGGSSYNEQFFGPGTRLTVL.

This chain links TRBV30 with TRBJ2-1, with a possible D match to TRBD2 (6 bases). Germline assignment: CDR1 GTSNPN and CDR2 SVGIG (reference sequence). The V and J ends lost 3 bases and 5 bases respectively, with 14 bases between them. The CDR3 is 14 residues long. CDR3 loop: CAWRKSSANNEQFF. In nucleotides, the CDR3 is TGTGCCTGGAGGAAGTCTAGCGCTAACAATGAGCAGTTCTTC.

This clone was seen a single time. V is TRBV6-6 and J is TRBJ2-1; 8 bases match TRBD2. The germline CDR1 and CDR2 sequences are MNHNY and SVGAGI (reference sequence). The CDR3 length is 14 residues. After removal of 5 bases from V and 4 bases from J, the junction contained 4 bases not matched to a gene. DNA of the CDR3: TGTGCCAGCAGTCTCGGGACTAGTTACAATGAGCAGTTCTTC. Translation gives CASSLGTSYNEQFF.

J is TRBJ1-2 and V is TRBV6-5; tentatively, D is TRBD1 (6 bases). V was clipped by 7 bases and J by 8 bases, with 20 bases between them. The CDR3 extends over 14 amino acids. The germline V gene has CDR1 MNHEY and CDR2 SVGAGI. The CDR3 DNA follows: TGTGCCAGCATAAACGCGGGGGGCGTAGGGGGCTACACCTTC. Its translation: CASINAGGVGGYTF.

The chain joins TRBV6-6 to TRBJ2-5; D may be TRBD1 (5 bases). Germline CDR1 reads MNHNY; CDR2 reads SVGAGI (reference sequence). CDR3 length: 13 residues. The V and J ends lost 0 bases and 4 bases respectively, with 6 bases between them. The chain's CDR3 is CASSYSDIETQYF. The CDR3 bases are TGTGCCAGCAGTTACTCGGACATAGAGACCCAGTACTTC.

The genes are TRBV10-3 and TRBJ2-3; D remains unclear. The V and J ends lost 0 bases and 1 base respectively, with 14 bases between them. CDR1 and CDR2 from the germline V gene are ENHRY and SYGVKD. The CDR3 length is 17 residues. The CDR3 region is CAISESISILGTDTQYF. CDR3 sequence (DNA): TGTGCCATCAGTGAGTCGATCAGTATCCTAGGCACAGATACGCAGTATTTT.

The V and J genes are TRBV2 and TRBJ1-1, with D maybe TRBD1 (5 bases). This CDR3 is built from 13 residues. V was trimmed by 2 bases and J by 5 bases, leaving 9 bases between them. Germline CDR1 is SNHLY and CDR2 is FYNNEI. CDR3 region: CASSEWQGTEAFF. In DNA, the CDR3 is TGTGCCAGCAGTGAATGGCAGGGTACTGAAGCTTTCTTT.

The rearrangement uses TRBV19 and TRBJ2-1; 10 nucleotides match TRBD2. Germline V gives CDR1 LNHDA, CDR2 SQIVND (reference sequence). The CDR3 consists of 18 residues. The junction had 10 bases not matched to a gene; V was cut back by 4 bases and J by 1 base. The CDR3, as DNA: TGTGCCAGTAGTACCGGTGGAGCGGGAGGGTTTTCCTACAATGAGCAGTTCTTC. Translated: CASSTGGAGGFSYNEQFF.

This rearrangement joins TRBV6-5 to TRBJ2-2, with a possible D match to TRBD1 (7 bases). Between the trimmed V and J ends, which lost 6 bases and 7 bases, there was a span of 12 bases. Per germline, CDR1 MNHEY and CDR2 SVGAGI. The CDR3 runs to 13 residues. The DNA of the CDR3 is TGTGCCAGCAGAGTCAGGGGGGACGGGGAGCTGTTTTTT. This translates into CASRVRGDGELFF.

This clone has only a few counts. V usage is TRBV7-6 and J usage is TRBJ1-1; TRBD1 matches at 7 bases. Germline CDR1 is SGHVS and CDR2 is FNYEAQ. V dropped 4 bases and J dropped 3; count of bases not matched to a gene: 5. The CDR3 consists of 14 residues. The DNA of the CDR3 is TGTGCCAGCAGCTCCCGCCAGGGGGACACTGAAGCTTTCTTT. Translated, it gives CASSSRQGDTEAFF.

V gene TRBV6-1 combines with J gene TRBJ1-5, with 10 nucleotides matching TRBD1. The J segment lost 2 bases and the V segment lost 6 bases, leaving 4 bases of the junction unmatched. In germline, CDR1 is MNHNS, CDR2 SASEGT. The CDR3 contains 15 residues. CDR3 sequence (DNA): TGTGCCAGCAGAAGGACAGGGGGAGGCAATCAGCCCCAGCATTTT. Translation gives CASRRTGGGNQPQHF.

This clone appeared a single time. CDR3 DNA: TGTGCCATCAGTGAGAGGACAGGGACGAACACCGGGGAGCTGTTTTTT. Its translation: CAISERTGTNTGELFF. The genes are TRBV10-3 and TRBJ2-2; 8 bases are shared with TRBD1. Trimming cost V 2 bases and J 0 bases; bases outside gene matches: 2. The CDR3 is made up of 16 amino acids. Germline loops: CDR1 ENHRY, CDR2 SYGVKD.

The chain carries TRBV9 and TRBJ2-1; 14 nucleotides agree with TRBD2. V lost 4 bases, J lost 9 bases, and 15 bases stayed unmatched. The CDR3 contains 18 residues. CDR1 and CDR2 from the germline V gene are SGDLS and YYNGEE. The CDR3, as DNA: TGTGCCAGCAGCATCGGGACTAGCGGGAGTCGCCGAGAGGGTGAGCAGTTCTTC. Translated, it gives CASSIGTSGSRREGEQFF.

The chain recombines TRBV4-1 with TRBJ2-1, with 11 positions matching TRBD2. The CDR3 runs to 19 residues. From germline, CDR1 is MGHRA and CDR2 YSYEKL. The V and J ends lost 0 bases and 5 bases, in that order; junction bases with no gene match: 12. The CDR3 region is CASSQEGAASGRSDNEQFF. The DNA of the CDR3 is TGCGCCAGCAGCCAAGAGGGGGCAGCTAGCGGGAGGTCTGACAATGAGCAGTTCTTC.

V gene TRBV6-5 combines with J gene TRBJ1-1; 10 bases map to TRBD1. Germline CDR1 MNHEY, CDR2 SVGAGI. The CDR3 spans 13 residues. The ends lost 6 bases at V and 7 bases at J; junction bases unmatched: 5. CDR3 DNA: TGTGCCAGCAGGACAGGGGGCATCGGTGAAGCTTTCTTT. As protein: CASRTGGIGEAFF.

The chain couples TRBV28 to TRBJ1-2, with 7 bases identical to TRBD1. From germline, CDR1 is MDHEN and CDR2 SYDVKM. This CDR3 has 12 residues. The junction had 4 bases not matched to a gene; V was cut back by 8 bases and J by 4 bases. CDR3 in amino acids: CASRTGGYGYTF. In nucleotides, the CDR3 is TGTGCCAGCCGGACAGGTGGCTATGGCTACACCTTC.

This clone appeared once. The chain links TRBV27 to TRBJ2-3; 12 positions match TRBD2. From germline, CDR1 is MNHEY and CDR2 SMNVEV (reference sequence). CDR3 size: 19 residues. With 4 bases clipped from V and 4 bases from J, the junction kept 15 bases outside the gene matches. The CDR3 DNA reads TGTGCCAGCAGTTCCCTTCGACTAGCGGGAGTACTGGTAGCAGATACGCAGTATTTT. Translated: CASSSLRLAGVLVADTQYF.

This chain links TRBV28 with TRBJ2-7; 9 positions match TRBD1. J gave up 9 bases and V 5 bases, and 23 bases lay outside the gene matches. CDR1 MDHEN and CDR2 SYDVKM come from the germline V gene. The CDR3 sequence is 18 residues long. The chain's CDR3 is CASSNSGTGNYGLRGQYF. In DNA, the CDR3 is TGTGCCAGCAGTAATTCCGGGACAGGGAACTACGGGCTACGAGGGCAGTACTTC.

This sequence joins TRBV15 and TRBJ2-7, with 13 bases fitting TRBD2. After removal of 3 bases from V and 3 bases from J, the junction contained 5 bases not matched to a gene. From germline, CDR1 is LNHNV and CDR2 YYDKDF (reference sequence). The CDR3 length is 16 residues. CDR3 sequence (DNA): TGTGCCACCAGCAGGCGGACTAGCGGGAGTATCTACGAGCAGTACTTC. It encodes CATSRRTSGSIYEQYF. The full variable domain, completed using reference TRBV15 and TRBJ2-7, is DAMVIQNPRYQVTQFGKPVTLSCSQTLNHNVMYWYQQKSSQAPKLLFHYYDKDFNNEADTPDNFQSRRPNTSFCFLDIRSPGLGDTAMYLCATSRRTSGSIYEQYFGPGTRLTVT.

The V gene is TRBV5-6, the J gene TRBJ1-1; no clear D gene. With 4 bases removed from V and 3 bases from J, the gap between germline ends came to 10 bases. This CDR3 is built from 13 residues. The germline CDR1 and CDR2 sequences are SGHDT and YYEEEE. The DNA of the CDR3 is TGTGCCAGCAGCCCCGGGGAGGACACTGAAGCTTTCTTT. It is translated as CASSPGEDTEAFF.

This sequence joins TRBV9 and TRBJ2-2; possible D gene TRBD2, 6 bases. CDR3 length equals 14 residues. The germline CDR1 and CDR2 sequences are SGDLS and YYNGEE. V was cut by 0 bases and J by 7 bases, with 10 bases left in between. In DNA, the CDR3 is TGTGCCAGCAGCGTAGCCGCGGGATACGGGGAGCTGTTTTTT. Its translation: CASSVAAGYGELFF.

The V call is TRBV4-2, the J call TRBJ2-1, with TRBD2 matching 14 bases. The J segment lost 5 bases and the V segment lost 1 base, leaving 4 bases of the junction unmatched. Germline CDR1 reads LGHNA; CDR2 reads YNFKEQ. The CDR3 covers 17 residues. In nucleotides, the CDR3 is TGTGCCAGCAGCCAAGCGCCGGGACTAGCGGGAGACAATGAGCAGTTCTTC. Residues: CASSQAPGLAGDNEQFF.

This chain uses TRBV12-2 with TRBJ2-1; the table calls TRBD2, which could not be checked here. TRBV12-2 is a recognized pseudogene. The CDR3 is 23 amino acids. This chain's CDR3 is CASRLNRRGGIGRNEGFNNEQFF. DNA of the CDR3: TGTGCAAGTCGCTTAAATCGTCGGGGGGGTATAGGGAGAAATGAGGGATTCAACAATGAGCAGTTCTTC.